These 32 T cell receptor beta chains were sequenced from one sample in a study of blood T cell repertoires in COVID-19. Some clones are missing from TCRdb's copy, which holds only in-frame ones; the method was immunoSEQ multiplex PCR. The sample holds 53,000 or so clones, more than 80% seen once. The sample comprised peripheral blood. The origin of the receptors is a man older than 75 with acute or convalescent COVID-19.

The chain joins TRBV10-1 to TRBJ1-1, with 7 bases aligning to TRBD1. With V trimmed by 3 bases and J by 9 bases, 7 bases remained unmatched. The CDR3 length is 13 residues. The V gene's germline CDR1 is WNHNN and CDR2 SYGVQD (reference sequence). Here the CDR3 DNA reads TGCGCCAGCAGTGACTTTACAGGGGCTAAAGCTTTCTTT. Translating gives CASSDFTGAKAFF.

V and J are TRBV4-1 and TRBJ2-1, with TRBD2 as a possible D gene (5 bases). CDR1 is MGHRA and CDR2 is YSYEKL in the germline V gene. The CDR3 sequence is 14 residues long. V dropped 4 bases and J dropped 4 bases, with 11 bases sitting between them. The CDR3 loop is CASSRGLSYNEQFF. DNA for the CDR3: TGCGCCAGCAGCCGCGGACTGTCTTACAATGAGCAGTTCTTC.

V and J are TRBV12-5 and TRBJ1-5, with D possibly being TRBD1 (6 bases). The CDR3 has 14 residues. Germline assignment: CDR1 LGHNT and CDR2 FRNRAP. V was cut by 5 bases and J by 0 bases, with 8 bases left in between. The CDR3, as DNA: TGTGCTAGTGGTACAGGGAATAGCAATCAGCCCCAGCATTTT. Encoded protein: CASGTGNSNQPQHF.

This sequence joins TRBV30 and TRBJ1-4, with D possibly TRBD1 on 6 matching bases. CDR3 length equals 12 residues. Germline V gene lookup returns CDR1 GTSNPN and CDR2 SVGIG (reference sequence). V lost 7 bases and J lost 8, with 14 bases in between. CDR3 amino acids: CAYKGEGEKLFF. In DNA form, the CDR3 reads TGTGCCTACAAGGGGGAAGGCGAAAAACTGTTTTTT.

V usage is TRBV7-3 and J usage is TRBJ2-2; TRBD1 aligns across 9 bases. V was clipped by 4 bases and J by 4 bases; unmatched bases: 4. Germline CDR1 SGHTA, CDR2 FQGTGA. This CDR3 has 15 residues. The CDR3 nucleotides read TGTGCCAGCAGCTACCCGACAGGGGGCACCGGGGAGCTGTTTTTT. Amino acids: CASSYPTGGTGELFF.

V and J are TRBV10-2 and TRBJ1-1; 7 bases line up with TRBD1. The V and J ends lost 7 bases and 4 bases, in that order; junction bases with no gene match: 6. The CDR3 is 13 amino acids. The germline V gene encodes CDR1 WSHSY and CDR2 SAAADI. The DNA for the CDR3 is TGCGCCAGCAAGACAGGGTTCGGCACTGAAGCTTTCTTT. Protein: CASKTGFGTEAFF.

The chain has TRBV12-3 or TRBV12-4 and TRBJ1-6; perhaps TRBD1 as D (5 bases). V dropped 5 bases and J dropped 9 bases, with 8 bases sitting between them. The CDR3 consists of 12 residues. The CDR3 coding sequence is TGTGCCAGCAGTGGAGGGGTTTCACCCCTCCACTTT. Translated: CASSGGVSPLHF.

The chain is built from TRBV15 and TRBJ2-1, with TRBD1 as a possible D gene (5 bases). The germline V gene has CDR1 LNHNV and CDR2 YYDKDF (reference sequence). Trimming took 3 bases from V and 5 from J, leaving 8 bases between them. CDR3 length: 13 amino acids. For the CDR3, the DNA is TGTGCCACCAGCAGGGACATAAACAATGAGCAGTTCTTC. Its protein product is CATSRDINNEQFF.

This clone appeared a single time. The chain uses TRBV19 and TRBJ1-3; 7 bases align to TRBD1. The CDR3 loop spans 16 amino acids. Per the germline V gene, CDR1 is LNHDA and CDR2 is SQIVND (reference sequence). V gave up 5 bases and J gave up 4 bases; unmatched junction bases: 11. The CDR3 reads CASSRRAGTVGNTIYF. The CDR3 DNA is TGTGCCAGTAGTCGTAGAGCCGGGACAGTAGGAAACACCATATATTTT.

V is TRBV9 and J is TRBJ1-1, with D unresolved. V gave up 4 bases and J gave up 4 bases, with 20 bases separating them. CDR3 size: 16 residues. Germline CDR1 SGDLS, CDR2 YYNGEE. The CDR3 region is CASSLSSDLRGTEAFF. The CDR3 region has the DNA TGTGCCAGCAGCTTATCTTCGGACTTGAGAGGCACTGAAGCTTTCTTT.

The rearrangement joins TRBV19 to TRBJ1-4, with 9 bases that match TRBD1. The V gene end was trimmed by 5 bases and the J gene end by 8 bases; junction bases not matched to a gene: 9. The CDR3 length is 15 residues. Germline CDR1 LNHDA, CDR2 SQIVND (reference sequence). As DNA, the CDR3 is TGTGCCAGTAGTTGGAACAGGGGGCGGGAAGAAAAACTGTTTTTT. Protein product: CASSWNRGREEKLFF.

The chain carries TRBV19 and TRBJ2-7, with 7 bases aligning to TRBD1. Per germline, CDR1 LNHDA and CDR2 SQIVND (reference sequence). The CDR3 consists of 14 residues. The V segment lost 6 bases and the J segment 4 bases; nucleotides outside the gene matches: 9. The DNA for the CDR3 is TGTGCCAGTAGAAGCCGACAGGGTATTTACGAGCAGTACTTC. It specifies CASRSRQGIYEQYF.

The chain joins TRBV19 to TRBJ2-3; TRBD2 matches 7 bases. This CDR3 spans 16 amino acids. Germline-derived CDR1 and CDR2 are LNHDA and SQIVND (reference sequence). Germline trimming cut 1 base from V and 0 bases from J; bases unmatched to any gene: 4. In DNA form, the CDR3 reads TGTGCCAGTAGTATAGGGCTAGCGGCTAGCACAGATACGCAGTATTTT. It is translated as CASSIGLAASTDTQYF. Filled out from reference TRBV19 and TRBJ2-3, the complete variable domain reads DGGITQSPKYLFRKEGQNVTLSCEQNLNHDAMYWYRQDPGQGLRLIYYSQIVNDFQKGDIAEGYSVSREKKESFPLTVTSAQKNPTAFYLCASSIGLAASTDTQYFGPGTRLTVL.

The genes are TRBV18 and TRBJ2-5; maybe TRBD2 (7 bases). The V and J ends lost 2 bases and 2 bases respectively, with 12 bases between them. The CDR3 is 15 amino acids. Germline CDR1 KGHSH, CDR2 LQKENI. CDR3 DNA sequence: TGTGCCAGCTCACCATGGGGGGGCCGACAAGAGACCCAGTACTTC. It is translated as CASSPWGGRQETQYF.

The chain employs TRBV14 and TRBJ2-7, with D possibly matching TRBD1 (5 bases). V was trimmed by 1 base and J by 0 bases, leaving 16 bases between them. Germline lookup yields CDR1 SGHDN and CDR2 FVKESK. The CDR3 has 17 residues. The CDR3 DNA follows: TGTGCCAGCAGCCAAGTGGGTTGGGGCCGGTCCTCCTACGAGCAGTACTTC. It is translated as CASSQVGWGRSSYEQYF.

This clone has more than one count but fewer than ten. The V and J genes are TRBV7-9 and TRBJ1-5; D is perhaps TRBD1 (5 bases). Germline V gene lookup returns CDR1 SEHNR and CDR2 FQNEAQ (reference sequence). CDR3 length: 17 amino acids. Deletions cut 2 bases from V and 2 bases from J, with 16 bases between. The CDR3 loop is CASSLSGSPWGNQPQHF. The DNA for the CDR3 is TGTGCCAGCAGCTTATCAGGGTCCCCTTGGGGCAATCAGCCCCAGCATTTT.

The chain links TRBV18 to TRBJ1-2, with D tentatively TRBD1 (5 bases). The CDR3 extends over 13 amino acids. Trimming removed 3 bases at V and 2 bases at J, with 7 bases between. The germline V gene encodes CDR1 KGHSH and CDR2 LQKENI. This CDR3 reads CASSPGGNYGYTF. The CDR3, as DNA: TGTGCCAGCTCACCGGGGGGAAACTATGGCTACACCTTC. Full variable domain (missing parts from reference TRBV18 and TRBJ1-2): NAGVMQNPRHLVRRRGQEARLRCSPMKGHSHVYWYRQLPEEGLKFMVYLQKENIIDESGMPKERFSAEFPKEGPSILRIQQVVRGDSAAYFCASSPGGNYGYTFGSGTRLTVV.

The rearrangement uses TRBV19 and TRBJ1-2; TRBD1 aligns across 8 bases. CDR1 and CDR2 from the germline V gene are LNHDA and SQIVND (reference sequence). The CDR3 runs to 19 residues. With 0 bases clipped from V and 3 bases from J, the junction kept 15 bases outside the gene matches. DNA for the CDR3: TGTGCCAGTAGTATAGAGGTGGGACAGGTGTTTGAAAGGCACTATGGCTACACCTTC. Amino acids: CASSIEVGQVFERHYGYTF.

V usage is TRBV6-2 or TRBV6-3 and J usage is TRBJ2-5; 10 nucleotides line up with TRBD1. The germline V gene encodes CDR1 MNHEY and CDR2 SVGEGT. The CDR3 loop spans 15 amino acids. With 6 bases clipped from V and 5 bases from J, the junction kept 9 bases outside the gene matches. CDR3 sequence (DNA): TGTGCCAGCAGCCGCCCGACAGGGGGCAGTGAGACCCAGTACTTC. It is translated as CASSRPTGGSETQYF.

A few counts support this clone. The DNA for the CDR3 is TGTGCCAGCAGCTTAGCAGGGTCCAGCTACGAGCAGTACTTC. This codes for CASSLAGSSYEQYF. The chain employs TRBV11-2 and TRBJ2-7; a weak D match, TRBD1 (5 bases). The CDR3 is 14 residues long. The V end was cut by 1 base, the J end by 3 bases, with 10 bases between. The germline CDR1 and CDR2 sequences are SGHAT and FQNNGV. Using reference TRBV11-2 and TRBJ2-7 for the parts outside the CDR3, the full variable domain is EAGVAQSPRYKIIEKRQSVAFWCNPISGHATLYWYQQILGQGPKLLIQFQNNGVVDDSQLPKDRFSAERLKGVDSTLKIQPAKLEDSAVYLCASSLAGSSYEQYFGPGTRLTVT.

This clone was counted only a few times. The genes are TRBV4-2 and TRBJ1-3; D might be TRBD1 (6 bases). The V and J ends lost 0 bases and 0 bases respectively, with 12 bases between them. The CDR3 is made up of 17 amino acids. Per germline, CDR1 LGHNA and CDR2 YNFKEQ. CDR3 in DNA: TGTGCCAGCAGCCAAGATCAGGGGACGAGCTCTGGAAACACCATATATTTT. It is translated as CASSQDQGTSSGNTIYF.

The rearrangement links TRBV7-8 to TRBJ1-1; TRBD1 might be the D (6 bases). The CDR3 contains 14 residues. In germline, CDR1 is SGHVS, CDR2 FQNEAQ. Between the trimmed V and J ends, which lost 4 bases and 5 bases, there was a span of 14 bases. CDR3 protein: CASSYRGGTTEAFF. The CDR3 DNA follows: TGTGCCAGCAGCTACAGAGGGGGAACTACTGAAGCTTTCTTT.

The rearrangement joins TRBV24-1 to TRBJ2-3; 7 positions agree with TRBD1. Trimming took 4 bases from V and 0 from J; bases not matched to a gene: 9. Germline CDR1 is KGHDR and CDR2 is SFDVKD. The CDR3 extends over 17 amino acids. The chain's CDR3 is CATSEGGVGTSTDTQYF. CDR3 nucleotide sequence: TGTGCCACCAGTGAAGGGGGCGTAGGTACTAGCACAGATACGCAGTATTTT.

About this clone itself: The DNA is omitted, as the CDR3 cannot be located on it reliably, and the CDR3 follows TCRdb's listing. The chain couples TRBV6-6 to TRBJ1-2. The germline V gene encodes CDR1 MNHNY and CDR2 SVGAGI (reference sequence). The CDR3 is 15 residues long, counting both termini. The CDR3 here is CASSSSVGYPYGYTF.

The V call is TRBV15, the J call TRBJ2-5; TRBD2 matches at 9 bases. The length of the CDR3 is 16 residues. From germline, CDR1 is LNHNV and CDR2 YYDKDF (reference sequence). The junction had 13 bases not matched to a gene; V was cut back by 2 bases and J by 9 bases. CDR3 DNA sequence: TGTGCCACCAGCAGAATATTAGCGGGGGTCCCCGCGGCCCAGTACTTC. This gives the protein CATSRILAGVPAAQYF.

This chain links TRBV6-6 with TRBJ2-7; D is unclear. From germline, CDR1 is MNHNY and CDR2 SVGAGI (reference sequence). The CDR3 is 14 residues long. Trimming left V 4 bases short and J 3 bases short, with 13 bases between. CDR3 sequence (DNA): TGTGCCAGCAGTTTAGTCTCACGGGTCTACGAGCAGTACTTC. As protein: CASSLVSRVYEQYF.

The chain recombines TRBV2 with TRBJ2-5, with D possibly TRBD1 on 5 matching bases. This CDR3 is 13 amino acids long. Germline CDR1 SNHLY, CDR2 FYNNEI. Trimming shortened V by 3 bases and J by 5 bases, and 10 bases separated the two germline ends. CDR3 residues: CASSDRELETQYF. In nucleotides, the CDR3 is TGTGCCAGCAGTGACAGGGAATTGGAGACCCAGTACTTC. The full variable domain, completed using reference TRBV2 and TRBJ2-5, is EPEVTQTPSHQVTQMGQEVILRCVPISNHLYFYWYRQILGQKVEFLVSFYNNEISEKSEIFDDQFSVERPDGSNFTLKIRSTKLEDSAMYFCASSDRELETQYFGPGTRLLVL.

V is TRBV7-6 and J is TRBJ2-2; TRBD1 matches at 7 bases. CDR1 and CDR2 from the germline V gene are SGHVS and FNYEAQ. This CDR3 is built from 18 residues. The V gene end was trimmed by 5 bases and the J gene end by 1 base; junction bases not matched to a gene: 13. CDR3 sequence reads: CASSPSPGQRLNTGELFF. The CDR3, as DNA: TGTGCCAGCAGCCCTAGTCCGGGACAGCGCCTGAACACCGGGGAGCTGTTTTTT.

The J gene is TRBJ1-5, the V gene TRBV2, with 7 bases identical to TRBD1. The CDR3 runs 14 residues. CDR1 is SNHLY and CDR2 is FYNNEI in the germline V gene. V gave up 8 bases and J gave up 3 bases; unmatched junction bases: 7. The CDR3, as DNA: TGTGCCAGCCGTTCGGGACAGAACAATCAGCCCCAGCATTTT. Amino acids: CASRSGQNNQPQHF.

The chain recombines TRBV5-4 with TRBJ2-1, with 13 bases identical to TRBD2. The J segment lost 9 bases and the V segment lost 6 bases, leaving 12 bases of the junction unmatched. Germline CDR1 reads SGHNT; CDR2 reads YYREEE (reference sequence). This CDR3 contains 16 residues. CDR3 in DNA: TGTGCCAGCATCCCTACTAGCGGGGGGGCCTCGGGTGAGCAGTTCTTC. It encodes CASIPTSGGASGEQFF.

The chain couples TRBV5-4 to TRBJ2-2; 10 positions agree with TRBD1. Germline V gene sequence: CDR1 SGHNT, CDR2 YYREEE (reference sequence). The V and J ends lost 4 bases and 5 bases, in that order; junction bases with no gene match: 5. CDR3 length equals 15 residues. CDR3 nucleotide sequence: TGTGCCAGCAGCCCGGGACAGGGGAGGACCGGGGAGCTGTTTTTT. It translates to CASSPGQGRTGELFF.

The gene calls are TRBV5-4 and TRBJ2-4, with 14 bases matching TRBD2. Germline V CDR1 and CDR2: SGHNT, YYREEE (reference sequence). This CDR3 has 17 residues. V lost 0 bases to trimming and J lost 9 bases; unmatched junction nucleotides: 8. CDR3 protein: CASSLAGTSGGGGIQYF. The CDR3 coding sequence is TGTGCCAGCAGCTTGGCCGGGACTAGCGGGGGCGGGGGCATTCAGTACTTC. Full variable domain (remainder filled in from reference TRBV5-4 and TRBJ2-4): ETGVTQSPTHLIKTRGQQVTLRCSSQSGHNTVSWYQQALGQGPQFIFQYYREEENGRGNFPPRFSGLQFPNYSSELNVNALELDDSALYLCASSLAGTSGGGGIQYFGAGTRLSVL.